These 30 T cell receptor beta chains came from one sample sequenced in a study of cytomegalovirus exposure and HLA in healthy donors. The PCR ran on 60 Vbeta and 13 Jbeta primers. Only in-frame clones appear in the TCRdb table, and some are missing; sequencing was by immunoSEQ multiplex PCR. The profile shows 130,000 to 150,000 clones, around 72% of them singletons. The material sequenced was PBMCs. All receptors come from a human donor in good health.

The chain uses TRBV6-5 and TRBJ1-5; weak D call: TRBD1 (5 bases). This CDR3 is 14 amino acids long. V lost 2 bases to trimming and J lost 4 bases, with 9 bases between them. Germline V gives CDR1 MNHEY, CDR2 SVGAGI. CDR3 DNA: TGTGCCAGCAGTTACGGGCAGGGAAATCAGCCCCAGCATTTT. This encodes CASSYGQGNQPQHF.

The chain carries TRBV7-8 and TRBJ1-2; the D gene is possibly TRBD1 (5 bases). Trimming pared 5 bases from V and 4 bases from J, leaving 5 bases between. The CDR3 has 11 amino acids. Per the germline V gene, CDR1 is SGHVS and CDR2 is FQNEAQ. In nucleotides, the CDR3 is TGTGCCAGCAGCAGGGGCTATGGCTACACCTTC. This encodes CASSRGYGYTF.

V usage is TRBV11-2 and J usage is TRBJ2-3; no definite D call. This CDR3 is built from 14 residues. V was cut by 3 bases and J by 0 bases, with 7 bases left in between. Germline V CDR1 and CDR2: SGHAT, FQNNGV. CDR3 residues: CASSFSTSTDTQYF. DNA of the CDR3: TGTGCCAGCAGCTTTTCCACTAGCACAGATACGCAGTATTTT. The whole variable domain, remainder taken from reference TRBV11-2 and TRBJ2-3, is EAGVAQSPRYKIIEKRQSVAFWCNPISGHATLYWYQQILGQGPKLLIQFQNNGVVDDSQLPKDRFSAERLKGVDSTLKIQPAKLEDSAVYLCASSFSTSTDTQYFGPGTRLTVL.

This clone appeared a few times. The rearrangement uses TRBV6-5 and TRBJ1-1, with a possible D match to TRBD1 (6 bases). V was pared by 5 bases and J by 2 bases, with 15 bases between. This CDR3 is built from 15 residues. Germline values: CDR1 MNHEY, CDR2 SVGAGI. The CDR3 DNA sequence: TGTGCCAGCAGTCCCCCGACAGGTTCCAACACTGAAGCTTTCTTT. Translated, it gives CASSPPTGSNTEAFF.

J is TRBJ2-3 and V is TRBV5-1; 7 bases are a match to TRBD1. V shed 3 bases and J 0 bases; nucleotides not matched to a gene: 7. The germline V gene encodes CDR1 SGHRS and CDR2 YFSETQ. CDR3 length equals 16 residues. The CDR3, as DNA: TGCGCCAGCAGCTGGACGGGACAGACTAGCACAGATACGCAGTATTTT. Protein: CASSWTGQTSTDTQYF.

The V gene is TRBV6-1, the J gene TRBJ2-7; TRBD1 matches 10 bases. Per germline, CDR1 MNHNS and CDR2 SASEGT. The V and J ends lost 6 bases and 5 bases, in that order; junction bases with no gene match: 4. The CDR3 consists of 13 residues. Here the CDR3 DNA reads TGTGCCAGCAGACGCGGGACAGGGGACGAGCAGTACTTC. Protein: CASRRGTGDEQYF.

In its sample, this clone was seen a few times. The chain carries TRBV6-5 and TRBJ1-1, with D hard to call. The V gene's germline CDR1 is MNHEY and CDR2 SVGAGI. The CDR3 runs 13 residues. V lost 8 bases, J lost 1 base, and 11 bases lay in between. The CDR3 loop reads CASGLGGNTEAFF. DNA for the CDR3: TGTGCCAGCGGGCTGGGAGGGAACACTGAAGCTTTCTTT.

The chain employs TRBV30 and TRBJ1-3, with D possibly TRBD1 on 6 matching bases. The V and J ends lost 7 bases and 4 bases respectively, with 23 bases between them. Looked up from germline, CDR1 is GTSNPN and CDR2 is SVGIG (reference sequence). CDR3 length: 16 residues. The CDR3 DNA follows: TGTGCCTCAACCGAAGAGGGGGAACCGGGGGGAAACACCATATATTTT. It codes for CASTEEGEPGGNTIYF.

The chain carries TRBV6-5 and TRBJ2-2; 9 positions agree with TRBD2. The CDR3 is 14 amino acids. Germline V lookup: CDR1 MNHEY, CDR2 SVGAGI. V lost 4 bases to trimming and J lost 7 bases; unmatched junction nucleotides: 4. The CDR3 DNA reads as TGTGCCAGCAGTTTTGGACTAGCGAACGGGGAGCTGTTTTTT. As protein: CASSFGLANGELFF.

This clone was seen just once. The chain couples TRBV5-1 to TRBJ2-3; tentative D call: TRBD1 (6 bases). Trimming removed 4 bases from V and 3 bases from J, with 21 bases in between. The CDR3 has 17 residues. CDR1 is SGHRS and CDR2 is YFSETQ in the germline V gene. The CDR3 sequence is CASSPGVRGSGTDTQYF. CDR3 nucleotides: TGCGCCAGCAGCCCTGGAGTAAGGGGGTCGGGAACAGATACGCAGTATTTT. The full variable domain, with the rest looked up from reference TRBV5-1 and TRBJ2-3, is KAGVTQTPRYLIKTRGQQVTLSCSPISGHRSVSWYQQTPGQGLQFLFEYFSETQRNKGNFPGRFSGRQFSNSRSEMNVSTLELGDSALYLCASSPGVRGSGTDTQYFGPGTRLTVL.

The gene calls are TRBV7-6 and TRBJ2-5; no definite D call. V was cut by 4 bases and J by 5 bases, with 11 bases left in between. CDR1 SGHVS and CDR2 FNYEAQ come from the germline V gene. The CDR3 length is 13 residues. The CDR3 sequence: CASSSTRQETQYF. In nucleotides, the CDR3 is TGTGCCAGCAGCTCAACCAGGCAGGAGACCCAGTACTTC.

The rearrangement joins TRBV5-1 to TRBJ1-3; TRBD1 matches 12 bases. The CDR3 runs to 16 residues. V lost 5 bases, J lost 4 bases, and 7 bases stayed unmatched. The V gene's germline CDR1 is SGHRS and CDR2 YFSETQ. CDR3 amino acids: CASRRDRGRRGNTIYF. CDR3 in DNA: TGCGCCAGCAGGAGGGACAGGGGGCGAAGGGGAAACACCATATATTTT. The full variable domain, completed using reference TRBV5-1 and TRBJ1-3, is KAGVTQTPRYLIKTRGQQVTLSCSPISGHRSVSWYQQTPGQGLQFLFEYFSETQRNKGNFPGRFSGRQFSNSRSEMNVSTLELGDSALYLCASRRDRGRRGNTIYFGEGSWLTVV.

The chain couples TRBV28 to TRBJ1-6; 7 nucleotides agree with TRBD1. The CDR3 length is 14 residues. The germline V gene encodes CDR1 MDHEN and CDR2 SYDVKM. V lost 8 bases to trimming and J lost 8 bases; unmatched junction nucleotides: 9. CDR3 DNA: TGTGCCAGCGGGAACAGGGGTGCAGATTCACCCCTCCACTTT. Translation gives CASGNRGADSPLHF.

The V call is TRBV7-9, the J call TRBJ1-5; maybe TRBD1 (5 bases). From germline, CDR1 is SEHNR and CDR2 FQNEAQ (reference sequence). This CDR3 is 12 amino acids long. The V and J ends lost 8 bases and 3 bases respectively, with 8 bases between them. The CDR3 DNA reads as TGTGCCAGCCAGGGCGACAATCAGCCCCAGCATTTT. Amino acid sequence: CASQGDNQPQHF.

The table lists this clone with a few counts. The CDR3 DNA follows: TGTGCCAGCACTCCAGCGACCCACTACAATGAGCAGTTCTTC. This sequence encodes CASTPATHYNEQFF. The J gene is TRBJ2-1, the V gene TRBV6-1; no clear D gene. In germline, CDR1 is MNHNS, CDR2 SASEGT. CDR3 length: 14 amino acids. Between the trimmed V and J ends, which lost 7 bases and 3 bases, there was a span of 13 bases.

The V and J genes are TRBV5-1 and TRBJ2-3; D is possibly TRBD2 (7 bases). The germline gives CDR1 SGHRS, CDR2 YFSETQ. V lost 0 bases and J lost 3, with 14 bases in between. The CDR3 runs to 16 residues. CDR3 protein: CASSLGVRGGTDTQYF. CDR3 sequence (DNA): TGCGCCAGCAGCTTGGGTGTCAGGGGAGGGACAGATACGCAGTATTTT.

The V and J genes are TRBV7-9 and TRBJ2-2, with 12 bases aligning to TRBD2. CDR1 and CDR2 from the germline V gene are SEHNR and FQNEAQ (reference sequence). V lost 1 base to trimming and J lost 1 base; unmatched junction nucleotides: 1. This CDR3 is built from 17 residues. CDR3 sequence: CASSLGTSGVNTGELFF. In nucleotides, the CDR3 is TGTGCCAGCAGCTTAGGGACTAGCGGGGTGAACACCGGGGAGCTGTTTTTT. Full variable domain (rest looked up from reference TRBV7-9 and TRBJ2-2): DTGVSQNPRHKITKRGQNVTFRCDPISEHNRLYWYRQTLGQGPEFLTYFQNEAQLEKSRLLSDRFSAERPKGSFSTLEIQRTEQGDSAMYLCASSLGTSGVNTGELFFGEGSRLTVL.

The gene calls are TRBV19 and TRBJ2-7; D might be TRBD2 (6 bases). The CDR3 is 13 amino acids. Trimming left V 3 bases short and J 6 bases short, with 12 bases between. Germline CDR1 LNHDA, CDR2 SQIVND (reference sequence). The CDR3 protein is CASSMGTASEQYF. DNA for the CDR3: TGTGCCAGTAGTATGGGGACTGCCTCCGAGCAGTACTTC.

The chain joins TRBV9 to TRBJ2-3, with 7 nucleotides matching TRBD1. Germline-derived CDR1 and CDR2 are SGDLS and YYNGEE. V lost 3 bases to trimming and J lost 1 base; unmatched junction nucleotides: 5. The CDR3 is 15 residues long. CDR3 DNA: TGTGCCAGCAGCGCAAGACAGGGCCGCACAGATACGCAGTATTTT. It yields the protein CASSARQGRTDTQYF.

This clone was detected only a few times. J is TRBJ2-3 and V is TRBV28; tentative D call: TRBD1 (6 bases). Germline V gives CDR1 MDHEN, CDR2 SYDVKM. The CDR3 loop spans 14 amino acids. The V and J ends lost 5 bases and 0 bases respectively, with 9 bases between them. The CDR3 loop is CASSPDSSTDTQYF. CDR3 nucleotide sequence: TGTGCCAGCAGTCCGGACAGCAGCACAGATACGCAGTATTTT.

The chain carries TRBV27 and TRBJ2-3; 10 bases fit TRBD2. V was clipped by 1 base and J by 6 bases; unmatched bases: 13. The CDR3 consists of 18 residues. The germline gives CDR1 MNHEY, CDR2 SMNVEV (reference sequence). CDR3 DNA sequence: TGTGCCAGCAGTTTATACGGACTAGCGGTCATCCGGGAGGATACGCAGTATTTT. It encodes CASSLYGLAVIREDTQYF.

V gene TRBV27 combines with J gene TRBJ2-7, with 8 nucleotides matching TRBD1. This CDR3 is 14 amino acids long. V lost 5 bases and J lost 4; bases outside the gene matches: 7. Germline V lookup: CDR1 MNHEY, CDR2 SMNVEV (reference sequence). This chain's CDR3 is CASSVDRGVYEQYF. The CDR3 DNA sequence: TGTGCCAGCAGTGTCGACAGGGGAGTTTACGAGCAGTACTTC.

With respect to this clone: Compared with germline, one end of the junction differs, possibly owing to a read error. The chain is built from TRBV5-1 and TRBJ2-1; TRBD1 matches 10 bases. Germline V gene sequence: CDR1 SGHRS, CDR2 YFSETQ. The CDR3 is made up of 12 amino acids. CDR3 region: CASSLAGQGEIF. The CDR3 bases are TGCGCCAGCAGCTTGGCTGGACAGGGGGAGATCTTC.

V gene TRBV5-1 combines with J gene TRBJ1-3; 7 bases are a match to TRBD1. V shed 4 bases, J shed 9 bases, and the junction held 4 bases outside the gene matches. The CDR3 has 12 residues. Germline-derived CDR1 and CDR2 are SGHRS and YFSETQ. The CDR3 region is CASSLEGATIYF. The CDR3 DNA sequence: TGCGCCAGCAGCCTAGAGGGGGCCACCATATATTTT.

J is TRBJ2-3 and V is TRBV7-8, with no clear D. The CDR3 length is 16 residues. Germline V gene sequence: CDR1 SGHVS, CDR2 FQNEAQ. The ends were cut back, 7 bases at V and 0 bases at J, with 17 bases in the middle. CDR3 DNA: TGTGCCAGCATCCTAGACCGCCCAACTAGCACAGATACGCAGTATTTT. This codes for CASILDRPTSTDTQYF.

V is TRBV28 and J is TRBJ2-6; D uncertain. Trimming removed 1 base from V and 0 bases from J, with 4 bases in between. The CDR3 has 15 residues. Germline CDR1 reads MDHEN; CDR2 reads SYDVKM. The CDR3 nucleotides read TGTGCCAGCAGTTTATACATCTCTGGGGCCAACGTCCTGACTTTC. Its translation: CASSLYISGANVLTF. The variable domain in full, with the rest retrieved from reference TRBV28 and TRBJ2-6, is DVKVTQSSRYLVKRTGEKVFLECVQDMDHENMFWYRQDPGLGLRLIYFSYDVKMKEKGDIPEGYSVSREKKERFSLILESASTNQTSMYLCASSLYISGANVLTFGAGSRLTVL.

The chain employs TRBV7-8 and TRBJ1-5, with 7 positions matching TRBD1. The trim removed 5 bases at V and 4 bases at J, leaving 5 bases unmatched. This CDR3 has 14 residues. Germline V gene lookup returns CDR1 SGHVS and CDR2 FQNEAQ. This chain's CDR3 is CASSPDRENQPQHF. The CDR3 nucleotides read TGTGCCAGCAGCCCCGACAGGGAGAATCAGCCCCAGCATTTT.

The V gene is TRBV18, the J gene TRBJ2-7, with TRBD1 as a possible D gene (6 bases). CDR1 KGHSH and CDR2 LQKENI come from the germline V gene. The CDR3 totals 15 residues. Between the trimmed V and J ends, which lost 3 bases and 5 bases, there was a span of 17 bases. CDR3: CASSPYLRDMNEQYF. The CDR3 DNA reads TGTGCCAGCTCACCTTACCTCCGGGACATGAACGAGCAGTACTTC.

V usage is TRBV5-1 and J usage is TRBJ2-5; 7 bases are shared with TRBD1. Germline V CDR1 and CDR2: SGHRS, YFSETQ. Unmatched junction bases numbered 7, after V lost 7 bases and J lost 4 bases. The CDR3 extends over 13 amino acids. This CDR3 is CASCGQATETQYF. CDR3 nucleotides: TGCGCCAGCTGCGGACAGGCCACAGAGACCCAGTACTTC.

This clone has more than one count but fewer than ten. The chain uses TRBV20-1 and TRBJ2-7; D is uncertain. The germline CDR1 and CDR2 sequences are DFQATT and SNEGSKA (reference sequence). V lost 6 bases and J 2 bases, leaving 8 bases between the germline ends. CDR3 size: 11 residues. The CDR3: CSANRAYEQYF. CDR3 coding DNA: TGCAGTGCAAACCGAGCCTACGAGCAGTACTTC.